Shown below are 8 T cell receptor beta chains from a single sample sequenced in a study of cytomegalovirus exposure and HLA in healthy donors. This PCR relied on a set of 60 Vbeta primers and 13 Jbeta primers. TCRdb's copy holds only in-frame clones and misses some; the assay was immunoSEQ multiplex PCR. Found here are about 59,000 clones, around 80% of them singletons; the top ten hold around 3.9%. The sequenced material came from PBMCs. These receptors all come from a woman between 40 and 55 years old in good health and CMV-seronegative.

The table lists this clone with a few counts. The chain has TRBV6-1 and TRBJ1-2, with 8 bases matching TRBD1. The trim removed 3 bases at V and 4 bases at J, leaving 4 bases unmatched. Germline V gene sequence: CDR1 MNHNS, CDR2 SASEGT. There are 14 residues in the CDR3. The CDR3 here is CASSEDRDSYGYTF. Written as DNA, the CDR3 is TGTGCCAGCAGTGAGGACAGGGACTCCTATGGCTACACCTTC.

This chain links TRBV7-9 with TRBJ1-2; weak D call: TRBD1 (6 bases). In germline, CDR1 is SEHNR, CDR2 FQNEAQ (reference sequence). This CDR3 is 16 amino acids long. The germline V and J ends were trimmed by 1 base and 8 bases, with 20 bases remaining between them. The CDR3 nucleotides read TGTGCCAGCAGCTTAGGCGTGTTGGGGGCTTCGGAGGGCTACACCTTC. Translation: CASSLGVLGASEGYTF. Combining the CDR3 with reference TRBV7-9 and TRBJ1-2 gives the whole variable domain DTGVSQNPRHKITKRGQNVTFRCDPISEHNRLYWYRQTLGQGPEFLTYFQNEAQLEKSRLLSDRFSAERPKGSFSTLEIQRTEQGDSAMYLCASSLGVLGASEGYTFGSGTRLTVV.

The chain has TRBV28 and TRBJ2-3, with D perhaps matching TRBD1 (6 bases). V lost 6 bases to trimming and J lost 2 bases, with 12 bases between them. The CDR3 sequence is 14 residues long. From germline, CDR1 is MDHEN and CDR2 SYDVKM. The CDR3 nucleotides are TGTGCCAGCAGACCGGGACAACTCACAGATACGCAGTATTTT. Its translation is CASRPGQLTDTQYF.

The rearrangement uses TRBV9 and TRBJ1-4, with 8 bases that match TRBD1. Unmatched junction bases numbered 8, after V lost 2 bases and J lost 8 bases. Germline V gene lookup returns CDR1 SGDLS and CDR2 YYNGEE. The CDR3 is 15 residues long. This chain's CDR3 is CASSVATGAGEKLFF. CDR3 nucleotides: TGTGCCAGCAGCGTGGCGACAGGGGCTGGAGAAAAACTGTTTTTT.

The chain has TRBV10-1 and TRBJ2-4; TRBD2 aligns across 13 bases. The germline CDR1 and CDR2 sequences are WNHNN and SYGVQD (reference sequence). CDR3 length: 17 residues. Trimming cost V 4 bases and J 1 base; bases outside gene matches: 4. CDR3 residues: CASSVTSGRRAKNIQYF. The DNA for the CDR3 is TGCGCCAGCAGTGTGACTAGCGGGAGGCGCGCCAAAAACATTCAGTACTTC.

This clone was seen a handful of times. The rearrangement uses TRBV5-1 and TRBJ1-1; TRBD1 is a possible D gene (6 bases). Trimming took off 2 bases at V and 3 bases at J, with 26 bases between the two ends. Germline loops: CDR1 SGHRS, CDR2 YFSETQ. This CDR3 spans 19 amino acids. CDR3 amino acids: CASSFLERTTGLWDTEAFF. In DNA form, the CDR3 reads TGCGCCAGCAGCTTTCTGGAGCGGACAACAGGGTTGTGGGACACTGAAGCTTTCTTT.

The gene calls are TRBV7-2 and TRBJ2-7, with TRBD1 identical over 10 bases. CDR3 length: 15 amino acids. Germline CDR1 and CDR2: SGHTA and FQGNSA. The junction had 5 bases not matched to a gene; V was cut back by 1 base and J by 5 bases. In DNA form, the CDR3 reads TGTGCCAGCAGCTTAGACGACAGGGGGCTGAACGAGCAGTACTTC. Encoded protein: CASSLDDRGLNEQYF.

The rearrangement uses TRBV5-1 and TRBJ2-1, with D maybe TRBD2 (7 bases). CDR1 and CDR2 from the germline V gene are SGHRS and YFSETQ. V lost 1 base and J 6 bases, leaving 14 bases between the germline ends. CDR3 length equals 15 residues. Here the CDR3 DNA reads TGCGCCAGCAGCTTGAGGGGGGGCAAGGGCAATGAGCAGTTCTTC. Translating it yields CASSLRGGKGNEQFF.